This T cell receptor (beta chain) was recovered during a study of tumor-infiltrating lymphocytes in primary liver carcinoma. For the study at large: Stage T1-T3 N0M0 tumors spanned roughly 4 to 11 cm. Study-level points and caveats: No comparison of CD4+ and CD8+ repertoires was made, since the samples were bulk unsorted.

TCR beta cDNA was reverse-transcribed from 500 to 550 ng of total RNA. The reaction used a constant-region primer and ProtoScript II reverse transcriptase. ARM-PCR was slightly modified, and three nested multiplex PCR rounds with it gave rise to the TCR beta libraries. TCRdb passed the multiplex PCR reads through MiXCR, listing each CDR3 protein once. The sample has about 350,000 distinct CDR3 sequences; around 60% are singletons. On this clonotype itself: No antigen is known for it. This may be a read error: a much more frequent sequence differs by one nucleotide.

Unsorted whole blood supplied the RNA, and germline DNA was extracted too. Peripheral blood, around 4 milliliters, was collected prior to surgery. Source material: peripheral blood. This sequence was found in a man aged 35-49 years with primary liver carcinoma and hepatitis B virus infection.

The CDR3 DNA reads as TGTGCCAGGACTAAGTTCGTTGGGGAGCTGTTTTTT. It codes for CARTKFVGELFF. The chain employs TRBV6-2 or TRBV6-3 and TRBJ2-2; D perhaps matches TRBD2 (5 bases). The CDR3 runs 12 residues. Germline CDR1 and CDR2: MNHEY and SVGEGT. Trimming left V 9 bases short and J 8 bases short, with 13 bases between.